A selection of T cell receptor beta chains follows, all from one sample in a study of T cells after yellow fever vaccination. A single record per CDR3 protein comes from TCRdb applying MiXCR to the 5' RACE reads. The sample contains 500,000 to 650,000 distinct CDR3 sequences, around 12% of which appear only once. The specimen comprised PBMCs, sampled on the day of the yellow fever booster vaccination. Receptor source: a man aged 30 to 45 who received the YFV17D yellow fever vaccine. CDR3s include the opening cysteine and the closing phenylalanine or tryptophan. D genes are given only for firm matches. A row's size may be missing; if present it is once, few, many or a size class.

TRBJ2-4 TRBD2 few TRBV6-2/TRBV6-3 TGTGCCAGCAGTTCACTCGGGGGACTAGCGGGCTTTCTAGCCAAAAACATTCAGTACTTC CASSSLGGLAGFLAKNIQYF
TRBJ2-2 NA NA TRBV11-3 TGTGCCAGCAGCTCCGTGGGGAACACCGGGGAGCTGTTTTTT CASSSVGNTGELFF
TRBJ2-6 NA NA TRBV19 TGTGCCAGTAGATACGAGGGGGCTGGGGCCAACGTCCTGACTTTC CASRYEGAGANVLTF
TRBJ2-1 TRBD2 many TRBV28 TGTGCCAGCAGGGGACTAGCGGGAGAAAATGAGCAGTTCTTC CASRGLAGENEQFF
TRBJ2-5 TRBD1 NA TRBV23-1 TGCGCCAGCAGTCGCAAAGTGGGACAGGGACAAGAGACCCAGTACTTC CASSRKVGQGQETQYF
TRBJ2-3 TRBD1 NA TRBV7-8 TGTGCCAGCAGCTTAGCTCCGGGGACAGTCAGCACAGATACGCAGTATTTT CASSLAPGTVSTDTQYF
TRBJ2-1 TRBD2 few TRBV7-9 TGTGCCAGCAGCTCGGGACTAGCGGAACCCAAAGAGCAGTTCTTC CASSSGLAEPKEQFF
TRBJ2-6 NA NA TRBV9 TGTGCCAGCAGCGATGGACAGCGAGCTCTTTCTGGGGCCAACGTCCTGACTTTC CASSDGQRALSGANVLTF
TRBJ2-7 TRBD1 few TRBV6-5 TGTGCCAGCAGTTACTCATCTCTCGCCGAGACAGGGCTGGGCGAGCAGTACTTC CASSYSSLAETGLGEQYF
TRBJ2-2 TRBD2 few TRBV7-8 TGTGCCAGCAGCTTAGTCGGACTAGCGGGAGTAGGAAACACCGGGGAGCTGTTTTTT CASSLVGLAGVGNTGELFF
TRBJ2-5 TRBD2 NA TRBV30 TGTGCCTGGAGTGTAGGGAGGGCGGAGACCCAGTACTTC CAWSVGRAETQYF
TRBJ2-5 NA NA TRBV7-2 TGTGCCAGCATCCCGAAGGCCAGGGGAGCGACCCAGTACTTC CASIPKARGATQYF
TRBJ2-7 TRBD1 few TRBV11-2 TGTGCCAGCAGCTTACACAGTACCGGGACAGGGACTCGACTGTCCTACGAGCAGTACTTC CASSLHSTGTGTRLSYEQYF
TRBJ2-7 NA few TRBV7-9 TGTGCCAGCAGCCCCGACCTGGTAGTAGACGGATACGAGCAGTACTTC CASSPDLVVDGYEQYF